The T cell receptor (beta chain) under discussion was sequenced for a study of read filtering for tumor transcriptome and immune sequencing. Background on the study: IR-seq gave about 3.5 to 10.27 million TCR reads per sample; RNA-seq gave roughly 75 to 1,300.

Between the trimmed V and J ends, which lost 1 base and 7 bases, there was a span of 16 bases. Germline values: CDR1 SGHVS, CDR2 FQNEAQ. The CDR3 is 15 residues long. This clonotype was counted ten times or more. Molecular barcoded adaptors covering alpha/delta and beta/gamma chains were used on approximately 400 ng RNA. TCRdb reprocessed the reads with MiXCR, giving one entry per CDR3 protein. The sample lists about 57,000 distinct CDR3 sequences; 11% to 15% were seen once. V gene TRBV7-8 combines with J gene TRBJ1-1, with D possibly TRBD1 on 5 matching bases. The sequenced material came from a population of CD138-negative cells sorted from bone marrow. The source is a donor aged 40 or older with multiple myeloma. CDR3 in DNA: TGTGCCAGCAGCTTAGGGGCCGGGTGGGACGGTGAAGCTTTCTTT. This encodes CASSLGAGWDGEAFF.